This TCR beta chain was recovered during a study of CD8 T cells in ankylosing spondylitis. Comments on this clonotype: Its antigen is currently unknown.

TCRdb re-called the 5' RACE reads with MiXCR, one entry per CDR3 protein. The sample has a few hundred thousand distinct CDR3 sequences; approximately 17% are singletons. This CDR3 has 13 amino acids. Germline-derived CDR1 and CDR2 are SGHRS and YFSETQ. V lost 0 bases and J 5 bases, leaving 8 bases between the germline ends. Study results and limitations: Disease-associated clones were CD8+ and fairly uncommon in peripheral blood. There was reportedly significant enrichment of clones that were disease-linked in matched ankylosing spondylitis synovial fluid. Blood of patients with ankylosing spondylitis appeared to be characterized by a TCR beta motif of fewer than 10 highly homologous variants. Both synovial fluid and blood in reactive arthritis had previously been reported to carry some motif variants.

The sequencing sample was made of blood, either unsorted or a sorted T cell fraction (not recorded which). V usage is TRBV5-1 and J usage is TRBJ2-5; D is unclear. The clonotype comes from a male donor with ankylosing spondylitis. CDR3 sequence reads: CASSLEPQETQYF. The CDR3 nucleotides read TGCGCCAGCAGCTTGGAGCCGCAGGAGACCCAGTACTTC.